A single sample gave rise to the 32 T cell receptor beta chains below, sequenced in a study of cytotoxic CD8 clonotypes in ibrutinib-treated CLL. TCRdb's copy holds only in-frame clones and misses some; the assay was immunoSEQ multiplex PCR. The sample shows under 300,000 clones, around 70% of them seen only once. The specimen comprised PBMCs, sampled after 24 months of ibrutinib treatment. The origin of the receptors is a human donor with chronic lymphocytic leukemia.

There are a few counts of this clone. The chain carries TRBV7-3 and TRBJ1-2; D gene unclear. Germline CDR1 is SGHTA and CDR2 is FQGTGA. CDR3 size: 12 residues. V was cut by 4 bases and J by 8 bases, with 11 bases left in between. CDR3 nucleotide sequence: TGTGCCAGCAGCTCCGGCGGGGTCGGCTACACCTTC. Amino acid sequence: CASSSGGVGYTF.

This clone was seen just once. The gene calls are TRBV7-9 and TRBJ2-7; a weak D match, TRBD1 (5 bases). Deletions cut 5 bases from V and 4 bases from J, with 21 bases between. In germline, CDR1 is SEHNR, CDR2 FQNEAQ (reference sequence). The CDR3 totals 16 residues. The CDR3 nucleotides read TGTGCCAGCAGCACCCCCGACAGTGAGGCGGCTTACGAGCAGTACTTC. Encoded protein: CASSTPDSEAAYEQYF.

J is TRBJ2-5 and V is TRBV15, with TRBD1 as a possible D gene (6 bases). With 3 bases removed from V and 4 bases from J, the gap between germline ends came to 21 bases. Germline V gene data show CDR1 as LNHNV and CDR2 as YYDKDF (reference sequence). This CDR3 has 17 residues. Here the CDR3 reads CATSSRTQQGPGETQYF. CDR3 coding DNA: TGTGCCACCAGCAGTCGCACCCAACAGGGTCCGGGAGAGACCCAGTACTTC. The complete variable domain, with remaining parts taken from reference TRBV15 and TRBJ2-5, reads DAMVIQNPRYQVTQFGKPVTLSCSQTLNHNVMYWYQQKSSQAPKLLFHYYDKDFNNEADTPDNFQSRRPNTSFCFLDIRSPGLGDTAMYLCATSSRTQQGPGETQYFGPGTRLLVL.

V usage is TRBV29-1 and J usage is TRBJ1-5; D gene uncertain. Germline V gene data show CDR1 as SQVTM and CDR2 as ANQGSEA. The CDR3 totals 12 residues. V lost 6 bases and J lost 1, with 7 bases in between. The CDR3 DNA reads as TGCAGCGTGGTCGAGAGCAATCAGCCCCAGCATTTT. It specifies CSVVESNQPQHF.

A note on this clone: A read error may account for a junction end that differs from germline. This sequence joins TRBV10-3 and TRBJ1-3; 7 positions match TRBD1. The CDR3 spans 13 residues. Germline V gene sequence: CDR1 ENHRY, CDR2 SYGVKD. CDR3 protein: CAISESRDSEMHF. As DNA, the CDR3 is TGTGCCATCAGTGAGTCCCGGGACAGTGAAATGCATTTT.

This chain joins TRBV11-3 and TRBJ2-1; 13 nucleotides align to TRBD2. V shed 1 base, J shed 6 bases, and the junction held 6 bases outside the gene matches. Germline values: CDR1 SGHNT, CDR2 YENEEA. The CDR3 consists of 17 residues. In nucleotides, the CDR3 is TGTGCCAGCAGCTTAGGTCCTACTAGCGGGAGGGCCAATGAGCAGTTCTTC. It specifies CASSLGPTSGRANEQFF.

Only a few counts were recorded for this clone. The CDR3 bases are TGTGCCAGCAGCCAAAAGGCGACGGGACAGAACGAGCAGTACTTC. Translation gives CASSQKATGQNEQYF. The genes are TRBV4-2 and TRBJ2-7, with TRBD1 matching 7 bases. V was clipped by 2 bases and J by 5 bases; unmatched bases: 9. CDR1 is LGHNA, CDR2 YNFKEQ, per germline. This CDR3 has 15 residues.

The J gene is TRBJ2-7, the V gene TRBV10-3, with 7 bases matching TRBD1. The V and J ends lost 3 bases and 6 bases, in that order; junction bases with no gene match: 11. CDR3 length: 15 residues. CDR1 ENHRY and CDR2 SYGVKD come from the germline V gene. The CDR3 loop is CAISDQTGIIGEQYF. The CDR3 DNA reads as TGTGCCATCAGTGACCAGACAGGGATAATTGGCGAGCAGTACTTC.

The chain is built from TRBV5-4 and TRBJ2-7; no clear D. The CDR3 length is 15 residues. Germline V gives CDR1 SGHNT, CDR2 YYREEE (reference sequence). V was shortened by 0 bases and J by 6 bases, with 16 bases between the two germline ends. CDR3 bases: TGTGCCAGCAGCTTGGTGGCCTCGGTTACACCCGAGCAGTACTTC. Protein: CASSLVASVTPEQYF.

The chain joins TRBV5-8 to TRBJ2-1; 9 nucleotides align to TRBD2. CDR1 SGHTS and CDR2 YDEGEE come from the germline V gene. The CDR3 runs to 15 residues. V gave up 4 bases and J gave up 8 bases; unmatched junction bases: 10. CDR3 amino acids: CASSPRGLASDEQFF. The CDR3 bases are TGTGCCAGCAGCCCTCGGGGACTAGCCTCGGATGAGCAGTTCTTC.

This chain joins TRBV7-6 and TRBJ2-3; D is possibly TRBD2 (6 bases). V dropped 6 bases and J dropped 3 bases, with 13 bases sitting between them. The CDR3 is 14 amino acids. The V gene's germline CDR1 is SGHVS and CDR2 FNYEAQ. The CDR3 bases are TGTGCCAGCAGACGAAGGAGGGGAACAGATACGCAGTATTTT. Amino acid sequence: CASRRRRGTDTQYF.

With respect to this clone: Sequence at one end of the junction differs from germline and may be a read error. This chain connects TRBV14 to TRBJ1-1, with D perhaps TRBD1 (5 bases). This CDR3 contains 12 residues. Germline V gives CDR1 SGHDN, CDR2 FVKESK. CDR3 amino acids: CASSQGRTQGIF. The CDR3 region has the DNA TGTGCCAGCAGCCAAGGCAGGACGCAGGGTATCTTT.

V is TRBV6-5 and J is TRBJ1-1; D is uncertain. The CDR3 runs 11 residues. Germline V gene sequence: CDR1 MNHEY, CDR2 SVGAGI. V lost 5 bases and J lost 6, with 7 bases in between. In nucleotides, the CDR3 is TGTGCCAGCAGTGGAAGACCTGAAGCTTTCTTT. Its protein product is CASSGRPEAFF.

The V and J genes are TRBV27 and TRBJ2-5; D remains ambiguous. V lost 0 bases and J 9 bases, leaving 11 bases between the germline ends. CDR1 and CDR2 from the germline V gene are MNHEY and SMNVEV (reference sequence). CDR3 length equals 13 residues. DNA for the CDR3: TGTGCCAGCAGTTTATCCCAGATATCCCCCCAGTACTTC. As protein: CASSLSQISPQYF.

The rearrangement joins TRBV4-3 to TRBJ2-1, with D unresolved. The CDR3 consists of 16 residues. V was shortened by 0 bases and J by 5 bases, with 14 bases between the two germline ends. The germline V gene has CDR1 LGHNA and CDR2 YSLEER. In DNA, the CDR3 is TGCGCCAGCAGCCAAGATCACAAGCTCTGGAACAATGAGCAGTTCTTC. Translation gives CASSQDHKLWNNEQFF.

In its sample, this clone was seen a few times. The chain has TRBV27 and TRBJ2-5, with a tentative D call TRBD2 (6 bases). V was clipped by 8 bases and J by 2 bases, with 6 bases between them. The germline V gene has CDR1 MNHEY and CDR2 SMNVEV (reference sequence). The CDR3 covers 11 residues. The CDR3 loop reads CASGGQETQYF. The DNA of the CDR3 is TGTGCCAGCGGAGGGCAAGAGACCCAGTACTTC.

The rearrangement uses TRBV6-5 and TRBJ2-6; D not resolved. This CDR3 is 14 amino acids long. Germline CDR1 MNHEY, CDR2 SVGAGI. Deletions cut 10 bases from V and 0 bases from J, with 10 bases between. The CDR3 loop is CATHPPSGANVLTF. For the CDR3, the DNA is TGTGCCACTCACCCCCCCTCTGGGGCCAACGTCCTGACTTTC.

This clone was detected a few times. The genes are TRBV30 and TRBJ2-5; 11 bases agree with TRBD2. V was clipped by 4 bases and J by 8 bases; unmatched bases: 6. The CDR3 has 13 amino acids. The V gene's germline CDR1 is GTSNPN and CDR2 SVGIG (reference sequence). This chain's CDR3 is CAWTLAGGPTQYF. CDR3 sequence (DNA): TGTGCCTGGACCCTAGCGGGAGGCCCTACCCAGTACTTC.

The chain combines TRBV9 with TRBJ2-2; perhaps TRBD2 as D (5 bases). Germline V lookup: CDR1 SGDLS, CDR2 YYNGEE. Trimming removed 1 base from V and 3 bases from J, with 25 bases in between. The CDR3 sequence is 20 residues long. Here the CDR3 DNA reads TGTGCCAGCAGCGTATCCCCAGCGGCTCCCCTAATTCTGGACACCGGGGAGCTGTTTTTT. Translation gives CASSVSPAAPLILDTGELFF.

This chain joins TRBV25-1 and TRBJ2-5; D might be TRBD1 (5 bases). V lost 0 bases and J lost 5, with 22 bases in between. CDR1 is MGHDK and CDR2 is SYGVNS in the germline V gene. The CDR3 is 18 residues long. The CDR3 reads CASSEYSSVDRAWETQYF. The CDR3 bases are TGTGCCAGCAGTGAATATTCGTCCGTAGACAGAGCATGGGAGACCCAGTACTTC.

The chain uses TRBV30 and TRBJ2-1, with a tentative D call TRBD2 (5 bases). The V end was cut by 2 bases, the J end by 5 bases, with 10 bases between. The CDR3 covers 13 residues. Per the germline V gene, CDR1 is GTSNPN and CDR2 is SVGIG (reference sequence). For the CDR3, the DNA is TGTGCCTGGAGTAGGACTCTCGACAATGAGCAGTTCTTC. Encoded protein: CAWSRTLDNEQFF.

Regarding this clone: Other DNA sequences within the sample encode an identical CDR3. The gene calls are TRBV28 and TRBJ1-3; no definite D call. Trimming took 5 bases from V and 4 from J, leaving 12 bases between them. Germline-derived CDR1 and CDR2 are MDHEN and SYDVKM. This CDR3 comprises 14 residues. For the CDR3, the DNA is TGTGCCAGCAGTCGACGAGGAGGAGGAAACACCATATATTTT. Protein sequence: CASSRRGGGNTIYF.

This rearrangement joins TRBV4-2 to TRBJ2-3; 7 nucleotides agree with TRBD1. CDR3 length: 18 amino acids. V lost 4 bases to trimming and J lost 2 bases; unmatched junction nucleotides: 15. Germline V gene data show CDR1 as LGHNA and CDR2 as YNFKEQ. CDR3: CASSRGGVLGGDTDTQYF. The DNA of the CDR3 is TGTGCCAGCAGCCGCGGTGGGGTTTTAGGGGGCGACACAGATACGCAGTATTTT.

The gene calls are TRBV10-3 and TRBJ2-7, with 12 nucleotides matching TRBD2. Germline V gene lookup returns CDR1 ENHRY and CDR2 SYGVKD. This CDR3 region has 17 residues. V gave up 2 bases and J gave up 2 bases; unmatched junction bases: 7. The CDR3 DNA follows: TGTGCCATCAGTGAGCCCGGCGGACTAGCGGGAACCTACGAGCAGTACTTC. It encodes CAISEPGGLAGTYEQYF.

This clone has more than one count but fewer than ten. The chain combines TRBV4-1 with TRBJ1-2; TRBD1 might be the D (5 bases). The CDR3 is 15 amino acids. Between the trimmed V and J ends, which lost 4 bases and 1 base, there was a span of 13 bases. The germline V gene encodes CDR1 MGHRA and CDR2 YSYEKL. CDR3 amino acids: CASSPKQGVNYGYTF. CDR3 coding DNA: TGCGCCAGCAGCCCCAAGCAAGGGGTTAACTATGGCTACACCTTC.

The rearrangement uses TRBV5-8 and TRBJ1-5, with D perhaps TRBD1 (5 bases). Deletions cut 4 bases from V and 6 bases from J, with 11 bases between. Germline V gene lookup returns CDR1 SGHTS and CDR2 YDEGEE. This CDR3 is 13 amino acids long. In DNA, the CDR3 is TGTGCCAGCAGCGGGGAGGGGTCTCAGCCCCAGCATTTT. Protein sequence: CASSGEGSQPQHF.

The CDR3 spells CASSPGPGRQPQHF. The CDR3 DNA follows: TGTGCCAGCAGCCCAGGGCCCGGAAGGCAGCCCCAGCATTTT. The rearrangement joins TRBV7-8 to TRBJ1-5; a weak D match, TRBD1 (5 bases). Trimming shortened V by 5 bases and J by 7 bases, and 15 bases separated the two germline ends. Germline CDR1 reads SGHVS; CDR2 reads FQNEAQ. The CDR3 sequence is 14 residues long.

CDR3: CASTTGANVLTF. Written as DNA, the CDR3 is TGTGCCAGTACGACTGGGGCCAACGTCCTGACTTTC. The rearrangement joins TRBV19 to TRBJ2-6; D remains unclear. CDR3 length equals 12 residues. Germline V gene data show CDR1 as LNHDA and CDR2 as SQIVND (reference sequence). V dropped 7 bases and J dropped 2 bases, with 3 bases sitting between them.

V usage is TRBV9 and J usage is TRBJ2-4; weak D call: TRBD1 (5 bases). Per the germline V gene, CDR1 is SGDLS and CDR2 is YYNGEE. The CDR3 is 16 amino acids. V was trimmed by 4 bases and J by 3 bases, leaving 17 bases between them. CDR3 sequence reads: CASSPRGASVKNIQYF. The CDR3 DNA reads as TGTGCCAGCAGCCCAAGGGGTGCTTCGGTCAAAAACATTCAGTACTTC.

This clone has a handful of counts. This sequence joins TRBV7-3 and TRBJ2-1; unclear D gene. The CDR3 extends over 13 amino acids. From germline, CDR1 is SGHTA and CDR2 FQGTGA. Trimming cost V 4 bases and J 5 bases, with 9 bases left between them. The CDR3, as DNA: TGTGCCAGCAGCTGGAGCATAAACAATGAGCAGTTCTTC. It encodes CASSWSINNEQFF.

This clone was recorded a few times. CDR3: CASSVGLAGHEQFF. The CDR3 DNA follows: TGTGCCAGCAGCGTAGGACTAGCGGGTCATGAGCAGTTCTTC. The chain carries TRBV9 and TRBJ2-1; 10 bases fit TRBD2. The CDR3 sequence is 14 residues long. CDR1 is SGDLS, CDR2 YYNGEE, per germline. V was clipped by 0 bases and J by 8 bases; unmatched bases: 2.

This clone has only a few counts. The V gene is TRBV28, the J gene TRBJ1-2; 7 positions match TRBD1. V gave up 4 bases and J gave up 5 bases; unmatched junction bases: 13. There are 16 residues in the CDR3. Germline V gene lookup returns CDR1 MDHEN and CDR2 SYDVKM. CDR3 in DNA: TGTGCCAGCAGTTGGGACAGCCTAACCGGACCATATGGCTACACCTTC. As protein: CASSWDSLTGPYGYTF.